Below, one T cell receptor (beta chain) is given with its context. No antigen is known for it. The V gene's germline CDR1 is SGHVS and CDR2 FNYEAQ. The V segment lost 1 base and the J segment 10 bases; nucleotides outside the gene matches: 9. This CDR3 region has 15 residues. The data derive from a study of a mutant IDH1 vaccine in newly diagnosed glioma. Study-level information: Vaccine dosing followed radiotherapy by 4-6 weeks, or accompanied temozolomide cycles.

TCRdb keeps only in-frame clones here, not all; method: immunoSEQ multiplex PCR. The profile shows about 94,000 clones, roughly 86% of them singletons. As for time point: week 47, end of study. Topical imiquimod accompanied each vaccine dose, which consisted of 300 ug of mutant IDH1 20-mer peptide. The clonotype comes from a woman aged 45-65 years with glioma. The source material was PBMCs, sampled from a glioma patient whose treatment included an IDH1 peptide vaccine. This chain links TRBV7-6 with TRBJ2-1; TRBD2 aligns across 8 bases. Written as DNA, the CDR3 is TGTGCCAGCAGCTTAGGAGCGGGAGTTTCCGTCGAGCAGTTCTTC. The encoded protein is CASSLGAGVSVEQFF.